This T cell receptor beta chain was identified during a study of shared clonotypes between healthy human individuals. CDR3 length: 14 residues. Germline V lookup: CDR1 MNHEY, CDR2 SMNVEV (reference sequence). Trimming cost V 5 bases and J 0 bases; bases outside gene matches: 3. Naivety among CD8 cells was defined by CD45RO negativity and positive CCR7 selection, thereby excluding terminally differentiated effector memory CD45RA+ cells. A word on this clone: Its specificity is unknown.

Broader study findings: Clonotypes which were not shared had lower generation probabilities than clonotypes that all four donors shared.

Execution of the assay was at deep level. TCRdb keeps only in-frame clones here, not all; method: immunoSEQ multiplex PCR. Seen here are under 2,000,000 clones, approximately 94% observed once, and the top ten hold more than 0.9%. The chain recombines TRBV27 with TRBJ1-2, with 7 bases that match TRBD1. Sequencing input: naive CD8+ T cells sorted from blood. This receptor was identified in a man aged 18 to 35 in good health. For the CDR3, the DNA is TGTGCCAGCAGTACCACAGGGGCTAACTATGGCTACACCTTC. Protein sequence: CASSTTGANYGYTF.